These 10 T cell receptor beta chains were sequenced from one sample in a study of cytomegalovirus exposure and HLA in healthy donors. Only in-frame clones appear in the TCRdb table, and some are missing; sequencing was by immunoSEQ multiplex PCR. This sample has roughly 300,000 clones; around 86% occur once, and the top ten carry around 0.8%. The sequencing sample was made of PBMCs. These receptors came from a woman aged 18-30 years in good health and CMV-seronegative.

The chain combines TRBV6-5 with TRBJ2-2, with TRBD1 as a possible D gene (5 bases). The germline CDR1 and CDR2 sequences are MNHEY and SVGAGI. CDR3 length: 16 residues. V dropped 2 bases and J dropped 5 bases, with 15 bases sitting between them. The CDR3 is CASSYLAGRSTGELFF. CDR3 sequence (DNA): TGTGCCAGCAGTTACCTGGCAGGGCGATCAACCGGGGAGCTGTTTTTT.

This clone was observed once. The V gene is TRBV7-2, the J gene TRBJ2-7; D might be TRBD2 (6 bases). V was trimmed by 5 bases and J by 5 bases, leaving 19 bases between them. Germline V gene data show CDR1 as SGHTA and CDR2 as FQGNSA. CDR3 size: 15 residues. CDR3 residues: CASSILGGVPHEQYF. CDR3 nucleotide sequence: TGTGCCAGCAGCATCCTCGGGGGAGTTCCCCACGAGCAGTACTTC. The entire variable domain, with the rest obtained from reference TRBV7-2 and TRBJ2-7, is as follows: GAGVSQSPSNKVTEKGKDVELRCDPISGHTALYWYRQSLGQGLEFLIYFQGNSAPDKSGLPSDRFSAERTGGSVSTLTIQRTQQEDSAVYLCASSILGGVPHEQYFGPGTRLTVT.

V is TRBV7-2 and J is TRBJ2-3; a possible D gene is TRBD2 (7 bases). Germline CDR1 and CDR2: SGHTA and FQGNSA. The CDR3 sequence is 14 residues long. Trimming stripped 3 bases from V and 4 bases from J, with 11 bases between. Here the CDR3 reads CASSFWGGADTQYF. CDR3 DNA sequence: TGTGCCAGCAGCTTTTGGGGGGGCGCAGATACGCAGTATTTT.

The chain employs TRBV6-1 and TRBJ2-3; 9 bases align to TRBD2. Germline V lookup: CDR1 MNHNS, CDR2 SASEGT. The CDR3 extends over 15 amino acids. Losses at the gene ends were 7 bases for V and 3 bases for J; bases not matched to a gene: 8. DNA of the CDR3: TGTGCCAGCATACGTGGGGCGGGAGGGACAGATACGCAGTATTTT. This sequence encodes CASIRGAGGTDTQYF.

This chain joins TRBV25-1 and TRBJ1-2, with D perhaps matching TRBD1 (6 bases). Germline V gene sequence: CDR1 MGHDK, CDR2 SYGVNS. The CDR3 runs 12 residues. V dropped 1 base and J dropped 11 bases, with 11 bases sitting between them. The CDR3 region is CASSESRTAYTF. CDR3 sequence (DNA): TGTGCCAGCAGTGAATCTAGGACAGCTTACACCTTC.

This chain links TRBV9 with TRBJ2-5, with TRBD2 matching over 13 bases. The ends lost 1 base at V and 4 bases at J; junction bases unmatched: 7. CDR3 size: 17 residues. The germline gives CDR1 SGDLS, CDR2 YYNGEE. CDR3 DNA: TGTGCCAGCAGCGTAACTAGCGGGAGGGGCAATGGAGAGACCCAGTACTTC. This sequence encodes CASSVTSGRGNGETQYF.

The chain has TRBV7-2 and TRBJ1-2; TRBD1 aligns across 9 bases. Germline CDR1 SGHTA, CDR2 FQGNSA. There are 15 residues in the CDR3. J lost 4 bases, V lost 1 base, and 4 bases had no gene match. The CDR3 DNA reads TGTGCCAGCAGCTTAGGGGGGACAGGGACCTATGGCTACACCTTC. Translation: CASSLGGTGTYGYTF.

This clone is a singleton in its sample. This chain connects TRBV5-6 to TRBJ2-7; the match to TRBD1 covers 7 bases. Germline V gene lookup returns CDR1 SGHDT and CDR2 YYEEEE. J gave up 2 bases and V 3 bases, and 11 bases lay outside the gene matches. The CDR3 is 16 residues long. The CDR3 here is CASSWGFGTATYEQYF. The CDR3 DNA follows: TGTGCCAGCAGCTGGGGCTTCGGGACAGCGACCTACGAGCAGTACTTC.

This chain uses TRBV9 with TRBJ2-7; TRBD1 is a possible D gene (6 bases). Trimming cost V 1 base and J 3 bases, with 14 bases left between them. Germline lookup yields CDR1 SGDLS and CDR2 YYNGEE. This CDR3 has 15 amino acids. This CDR3 reads CASSVSGAAGYEQYF. The CDR3 coding sequence is TGTGCCAGCAGCGTATCAGGGGCGGCCGGCTACGAGCAGTACTTC. The complete variable domain, with remaining parts taken from reference TRBV9 and TRBJ2-7, reads DSGVTQTPKHLITATGQRVTLRCSPRSGDLSVYWYQQSLDQGLQFLIQYYNGEERAKGNILERFSAQQFPDLHSELNLSSLELGDSALYFCASSVSGAAGYEQYFGPGTRLTVT.

V usage is TRBV7-8 and J usage is TRBJ1-2; TRBD1 agrees at 9 bases. This CDR3 has 15 amino acids. V shed 2 bases and J 7 bases; nucleotides not matched to a gene: 8. The germline V gene has CDR1 SGHVS and CDR2 FQNEAQ. The DNA of the CDR3 is TGTGCCAGCAGCTTACGGACAGGGGCGAATCGTGGCTACACCTTC. It specifies CASSLRTGANRGYTF.